This T cell receptor (beta chain) was sequenced in a study of blood T cells in healthy people across ages. Study findings and constraints: Both higher diversity and more naive CD4+ cells marked long-lived donors when set against aged donors. A conclusive naive versus antigen-experienced comparison was prevented by the unsorted PBMCs.

As to this clonotype: Its antigen is unidentified.

Alongside a J-beta primer mix, a sample-barcoded 5' primer served in a second PCR lasting about 7 to 11 cycles. With 12 random nucleotides, a template-switch adaptor tagged each individual cDNA molecule. TCRdb processed the 5' RACE reads anew with MiXCR; each CDR3 protein has one entry. The table has fewer than 2,000,000 distinct CDR3 sequences, roughly 43% seen once; the top ten hold 23%. Germline CDR1 is SGHRS and CDR2 is YFSETQ. The CDR3 is 15 residues long. With 4 bases removed from V and 0 bases from J, the gap between germline ends came to 11 bases. The V and J genes are TRBV5-1 and TRBJ2-1; perhaps TRBD1 as D (5 bases). Sequencing input: blood. This receptor was identified in a human donor in good health. CDR3 nucleotide sequence: TGCGCCAGCAGCATCGACAGAATCTCCTACAATGAGCAGTTCTTC. As protein: CASSIDRISYNEQFF.